The sequence of this T cell receptor beta chain was determined in a study of blood T cell repertoires in COVID-19. Across the whole study: PBMCs, B-cell-depleted T cells, or T cells were the source of the cDNA or gDNA that made up the material.

Generated by immunoSEQ multiplex PCR, the TCRdb table keeps only in-frame clones and is missing some. The sample comprises about 250,000 clones, roughly 91% of which are singletons, and about 0.8% rests with the top ten. Germline lookup yields CDR1 SGHRS and CDR2 YFSETQ. The V segment lost 0 bases and the J segment 5 bases; nucleotides outside the gene matches: 4. The CDR3 loop spans 15 amino acids. Regarding this clone: Within the sample, other DNA sequences also encode this same CDR3.

Sequencing used peripheral blood. The rearrangement joins TRBV5-1 to TRBJ2-1; 8 bases line up with TRBD1. The sequence came from a man aged 30 to 39 with COVID-19, enrolled during active disease. The CDR3 DNA reads as TGCGCCAGCAGCTTGGGTGGGACAGGTAACAATGAGCAGTTCTTC. This gives the protein CASSLGGTGNNEQFF. Looking up the rest from reference TRBV5-1 and TRBJ2-1 gives the full variable domain: KAGVTQTPRYLIKTRGQQVTLSCSPISGHRSVSWYQQTPGQGLQFLFEYFSETQRNKGNFPGRFSGRQFSNSRSEMNVSTLELGDSALYLCASSLGGTGNNEQFFGPGTRLTVL.